This TCR beta chain came from a study of control samples from healthy donors and cancer patients. TCRdb's copy holds only in-frame clones and misses some; the assay was immunoSEQ multiplex PCR. The table shows about 83,000 clones, with roughly 89% occurring only once. Trimming left V 3 bases short and J 3 bases short, with 9 bases between. Per germline, CDR1 LNHDA and CDR2 SQIVND (reference sequence). This CDR3 spans 13 amino acids. Regarding this clone: The sample holds other DNA sequences that translate to the same CDR3.

What was sequenced was blood. The chain employs TRBV19 and TRBJ2-7; D perhaps matches TRBD2 (5 bases). The receptor was derived from a man in his fifties or sixties in good health. CDR3 DNA sequence: TGTGCCAGTAGTATTATGGGAGACTACGAGCAGTACTTC. This gives the protein CASSIMGDYEQYF.